This TCR beta chain is drawn from a study of blood T cells in healthy people across ages. Donation came from healthy Caucasian individuals in Russia who were aged about 6 to 100. The draw of peripheral blood yielded roughly 9.1 milliliters from each donor. Per the germline V gene, CDR1 is SGHAT and CDR2 is FQDESV (reference sequence). CDR3 length equals 15 residues. The V end lost 5 bases, the J end lost 0 bases, and 11 bases lay between the germline ends. A sample-barcoded 5' primer and a J-beta primer mix were used in a second PCR of roughly 6 to 11 cycles. Via MiXCR, TCRdb re-called the 5' RACE reads, giving one row per CDR3 protein. Here the sample spans over 1,500,000 distinct CDR3 sequences, roughly 50% being singletons.

The sample comprised blood. The genes are TRBV11-1 and TRBJ2-1; D uncertain. The clonotype comes from a woman aged 40 to 50 in good health. CDR3: CASSPERSSYNEQFF. CDR3 sequence (DNA): TGTGCCAGCAGCCCAGAAAGGAGCTCCTACAATGAGCAGTTCTTC.